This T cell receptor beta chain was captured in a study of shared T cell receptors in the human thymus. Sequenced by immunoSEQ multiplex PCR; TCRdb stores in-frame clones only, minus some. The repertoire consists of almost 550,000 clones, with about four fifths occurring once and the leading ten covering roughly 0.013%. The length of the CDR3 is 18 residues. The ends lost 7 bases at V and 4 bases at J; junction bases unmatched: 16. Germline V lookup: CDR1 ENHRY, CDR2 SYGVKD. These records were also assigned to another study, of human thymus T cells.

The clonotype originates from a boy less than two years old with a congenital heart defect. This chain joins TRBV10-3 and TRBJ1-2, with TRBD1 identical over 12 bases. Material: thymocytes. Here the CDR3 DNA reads TGTGCCATCAACCTCTCACCGGGACAGGGGGCTGGCGGCTATGGCTACACCTTC. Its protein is CAINLSPGQGAGGYGYTF.